This entry is about one T cell receptor beta chain. This CDR3 spans 13 amino acids. Germline V gives CDR1 KGHDR, CDR2 SFDVKD. With 5 bases clipped from V and 8 bases from J, the junction kept 5 bases outside the gene matches. This entry is derived from a study of T cell responses to AZD1222 COVID-19 vaccine. This table comes from immunoSEQ multiplex PCR, and its TCRdb copy is limited to in-frame clones, with some not included. This table holds approximately 100,000 clones, 85% found once. The sequence derives from an adult who received the AZD1222 COVID-19 vaccine. The sample in question was peripheral blood, obtained 28 days after the second AZD1222 dose. V gene TRBV24-1 combines with J gene TRBJ2-3; 8 nucleotides match TRBD1. The CDR3 DNA follows: TGTGCCACCAGTGGGACAGGGACCGGTACGCAGTATTTT. Protein sequence: CATSGTGTGTQYF.